This entry concerns a single T cell receptor beta chain. Its antigen is currently unknown. This specimen belongs to a study of cytomegalovirus exposure and HLA in healthy donors. Donors showed nominal health when sampled, although they likely had unrecorded immune exposures. Amplification used 60 Vbeta primers and 13 Jbeta primers. Original data processing: Approximately 12 million of tens of millions of unique TCR beta chains were shared, per a later count. Profiled with immunoSEQ multiplex PCR; TCRdb holds only in-frame clones, not every one. V, J and clone size are taken as reported in that table, and D and trimming were inferred from the DNA itself. The data hold roughly 230,000 clones, with 92% observed a single time. General observations from the study: Overall, roughly 170 TCR beta chains were annotated as cytomegalovirus-associated. TCR sequences were mostly rare, though some public TCRs occurred in many donors.

V gave up 2 bases and J gave up 1 base; unmatched junction bases: 5. The CDR3 is 17 residues long. Germline CDR1 SEHNR, CDR2 FQNEAQ (reference sequence). Sequences were obtained from PBMCs. The sequence was collected from a girl aged 2-10 years in good health and CMV-seronegative. V is TRBV7-9 and J is TRBJ1-1; 12 nucleotides match TRBD1. CDR3 nucleotide sequence: TGTGCCAGCAGCTTACCCGGGACAGGGGGCAAGAACACTGAAGCTTTCTTT. This encodes CASSLPGTGGKNTEAFF.